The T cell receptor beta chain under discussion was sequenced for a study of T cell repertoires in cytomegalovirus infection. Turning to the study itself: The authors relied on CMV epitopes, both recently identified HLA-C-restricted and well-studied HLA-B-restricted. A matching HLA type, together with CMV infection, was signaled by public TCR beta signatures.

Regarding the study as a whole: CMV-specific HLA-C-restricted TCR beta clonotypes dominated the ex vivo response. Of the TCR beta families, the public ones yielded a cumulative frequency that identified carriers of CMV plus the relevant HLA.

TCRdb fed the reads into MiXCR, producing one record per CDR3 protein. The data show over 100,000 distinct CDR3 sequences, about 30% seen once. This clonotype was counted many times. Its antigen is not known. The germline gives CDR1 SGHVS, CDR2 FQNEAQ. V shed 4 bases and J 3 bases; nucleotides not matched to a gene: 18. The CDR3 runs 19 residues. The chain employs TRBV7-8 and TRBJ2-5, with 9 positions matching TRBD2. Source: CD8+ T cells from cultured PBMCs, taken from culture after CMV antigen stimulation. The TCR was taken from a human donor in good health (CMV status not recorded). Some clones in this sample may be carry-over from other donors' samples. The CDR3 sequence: CASSSRRLADFAYKETQYF. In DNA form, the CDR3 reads TGTGCCAGCAGCTCGCGCCGACTAGCGGATTTCGCCTATAAAGAGACCCAGTACTTC.